The 10 T cell receptor beta chains reported below all come from one sample, sequenced in a study of blood T cell repertoires in COVID-19. The data were produced by immunoSEQ multiplex PCR, yet TCRdb's version contains in-frame clones alone and is incomplete. The table lists about 100,000 clones, approximately 86% of them singletons. The sequencing sample was made of peripheral blood. These receptors originate from a man in his fifties or sixties with active or convalescent COVID-19.

This clone was seen once. This chain uses TRBV30 with TRBJ2-7; 9 positions agree with TRBD2. Germline V lookup: CDR1 GTSNPN, CDR2 SVGIG (reference sequence). The CDR3 covers 14 residues. Trimming removed 2 bases from V and 2 bases from J; junction bases left unmatched: 4. The CDR3 DNA is TGTGCCTGGAGTCCCGGGACTAGCCCCTACGAGCAGTACTTC. It is translated as CAWSPGTSPYEQYF.

The chain employs TRBV3-1 (or the pseudogene TRBV3-2) and TRBJ2-2; the D gene is possibly TRBD1 (6 bases). CDR3 length equals 15 residues. V was shortened by 7 bases and J by 2 bases, with 14 bases between the two germline ends. Germline loops: CDR1 LGHDT, CDR2 YNNKEL (reference sequence). The CDR3 sequence: CASTQQGLNTGELFF. In nucleotides, the CDR3 is TGTGCCAGCACCCAGCAGGGGCTAAACACCGGGGAGCTGTTTTTT.

The chain joins TRBV7-2 to TRBJ1-4, with no clear D. V lost 0 bases and J lost 5, with 4 bases in between. CDR3 size: 13 residues. Germline CDR1 SGHTA, CDR2 FQGNSA. CDR3 DNA sequence: TGTGCCAGCAGCTTAGCTAGAAATGAAAAACTGTTTTTT. Protein product: CASSLARNEKLFF.

The V gene is TRBV19, the J gene TRBJ2-7, with TRBD2 matching over 9 bases. Trimming cost V 1 base and J 2 bases; bases outside gene matches: 3. CDR1 is LNHDA, CDR2 SQIVND, per germline (reference sequence). CDR3 length: 15 amino acids. CDR3 residues: CASSIASGMTYEQYF. DNA for the CDR3: TGTGCCAGTAGTATAGCTAGCGGGATGACCTACGAGCAGTACTTC.

This clone was counted only a few times. The chain carries TRBV28 and TRBJ1-2; TRBD1 agrees at 7 bases. V lost 6 bases, J lost 3 bases, and 13 bases stayed unmatched. The length of the CDR3 is 16 residues. CDR1 MDHEN and CDR2 SYDVKM come from the germline V gene. As DNA, the CDR3 is TGTGCCAGCAGACGACTGACAGGGAGCCTTTACTATGGCTACACCTTC. Residues: CASRRLTGSLYYGYTF.

The chain links TRBV14 to TRBJ1-2, with 11 nucleotides matching TRBD1. Trimming at V came to 4 bases and at J to 8 bases, leaving 6 bases not matched to a gene. Germline values: CDR1 SGHDN, CDR2 FVKESK. This CDR3 is built from 14 residues. This CDR3 is CASSPGTGGYGYTF. DNA for the CDR3: TGTGCCAGCAGCCCCGGGACAGGGGGATACGGCTACACCTTC.

The J gene is TRBJ1-1, the V gene TRBV27; the D gene is possibly TRBD1 (5 bases). The CDR3 is 13 residues long. Germline CDR1 MNHEY, CDR2 SMNVEV (reference sequence). Trimming stripped 3 bases from V and 4 bases from J, with 9 bases between. The CDR3 DNA reads as TGTGCCAGCAGTTTCGGCAGGGCCACTGAAGCTTTCTTT. Translating it yields CASSFGRATEAFF.

The gene calls are TRBV24-1 and TRBJ2-1; D might be TRBD2 (5 bases). From germline, CDR1 is KGHDR and CDR2 SFDVKD. There are 15 residues in the CDR3. V lost 2 bases, J lost 6 bases, and 13 bases lay in between. CDR3 residues: CATSDSGWERNEQFF. The CDR3 DNA follows: TGTGCCACCAGTGATTCGGGGTGGGAGCGCAATGAGCAGTTCTTC.

V and J are TRBV5-1 and TRBJ2-2; D perhaps matches TRBD1 (5 bases). Germline lookup yields CDR1 SGHRS and CDR2 YFSETQ. Trimming shortened V by 9 bases and J by 7 bases, and 25 bases separated the two germline ends. There are 16 residues in the CDR3. CDR3 sequence: CATSPTIRTQGGELFF. The CDR3 DNA is TGCGCCACCTCTCCCACAATCCGTACCCAGGGCGGGGAGCTGTTTTTT.

This rearrangement joins TRBV27 to TRBJ2-7, with D possibly matching TRBD2 (6 bases). CDR1 is MNHEY, CDR2 SMNVEV, per germline (reference sequence). V dropped 5 bases and J dropped 5 bases, with 16 bases sitting between them. This CDR3 is 14 amino acids long. The CDR3 DNA is TGTGCCAGCAGTCCCCCCGGGAGAGCGAACGAGCAGTACTTC. Translation: CASSPPGRANEQYF.